The source of this TCR beta chain is a study of radiotherapy plus CTLA-4 blockade in lung cancer. The sample holds a few counts of this clone. Measured with immunoSEQ multiplex PCR; TCRdb has only the in-frame clones, and not every one. This table holds more than 95,000 clones, approximately 74% found once. The length of the CDR3 is 16 residues. The V and J ends lost 2 bases and 8 bases respectively, with 18 bases between them. Germline V gene sequence: CDR1 ENHRY, CDR2 SYGVKD. Sample: peripheral blood, taken from a patient treated with radiotherapy plus ipilimumab. The TCR sequence derives from a human donor with non-small cell lung cancer who had a partial response to radiotherapy plus ipilimumab. Some clones in this sample may be carry-over from other donors' samples. The rearrangement links TRBV10-3 to TRBJ1-4, with D unresolved. The CDR3 coding sequence is TGTGCCATCAGTGAGGGGTTGGCCCGCCAGGTCGAAAAACTGTTTTTT. This gives the protein CAISEGLARQVEKLFF.